This T cell receptor (beta chain) derives from a study of glioma-infiltrating T cells. General observations from the study: Tissue and blood shared very few CDR3 sequences. Tissue-blood divergence was below expectation in non-neoplastic patients, above in gliomas.

The iRepertoire nested amplicon-rescue multiplex PCR amplified TCR alpha and beta CDR3s from RNA. For one-step reverse transcription and amplification, roughly 95-400 ng of tissue mRNA or PBMC total RNA was used. MiXCR was run by TCRdb on the multiplex PCR reads, yielding one entry per CDR3 protein. This sample yields more than 110,000 distinct CDR3 sequences, of which around 42% are seen a single time; roughly 20% belongs to the top ten. Details on this clonotype: Antigen: not known.

The CDR3 has 14 residues. V trimming: 3 bases; J trimming: 9 bases; junction bases outside the gene matches: 7. The material sequenced was glioma tissue, nonneoplastic brain tissue, or PBMCs (not recorded which). The chain has TRBV12-3 or TRBV12-4 and TRBJ2-1, with TRBD2 identical over 8 bases. This clonotype was obtained from a human donor with low-grade glioma or glioblastoma, undergoing nonglioma brain surgery, or in good health (not recorded which). CDR3: CASSFGTRAFEQFF. DNA of the CDR3: TGTGCCAGCAGTTTTGGGACTAGGGCTTTTGAGCAGTTCTTC.